Listed below are T cell receptor beta chains from one sample, sequenced in a study of cytomegalovirus exposure and HLA in healthy donors. Only in-frame clones appear in the TCRdb table, and some are missing; sequencing was by immunoSEQ multiplex PCR. The sample holds approximately 110,000 clones, around 80% seen once. The sequencing sample was made of PBMCs. These receptors all come from a man aged 30 to 45 in good health and CMV-seronegative. Each CDR3 is given with its conserved first and last residue. Each record gives: J gene, V gene, clone size, D gene, CDR3 protein, CDR3 DNA. D genes are given only for firm matches. Some rows mark clone size as missing; the rest say once, few, many or name a class of expanded clone.

TRBJ2-1 | TRBV7-9 | . | . | CASSLDFGNPQFF | TGTGCCAGCAGCTTAGATTTCGGTAACCCACAGTTCTTC
TRBJ2-3 | TRBV9 | . | . | CASTTGTLSGTDTQYF | TGTGCCAGCACCACAGGGACCCTGAGTGGCACAGATACGCAGTATTTT
TRBJ2-3 | TRBV25-1 | . | . | CASSVENTQYF | TGTGCCAGCAGTGTAGAGAATACGCAGTATTTT
TRBJ2-7 | TRBV5-6 | few | . | CASSSQGSSYEQYF | TGTGCCAGCAGCTCGCAGGGAAGTTCCTACGAGCAGTACTTC
TRBJ2-5 | TRBV7-2 | . | TRBD2 | CASSLERESQETQYF | TGTGCCAGCAGCTTAGAGCGGGAATCGCAAGAGACCCAGTACTTC
TRBJ1-2 | TRBV27 | . | . | CASSPREGRDYGYTF | TGTGCCAGCAGTCCTCGGGAGGGGCGAGACTATGGCTACACCTTC
TRBJ2-7 | TRBV6-5 | . | . | CASRRGEEQYF | TGTGCCAGCAGGCGTGGGGAGGAGCAGTACTTC
TRBJ1-1 | TRBV10-3 | . | . | CAIRIQGNTEAFF | TGTGCCATCAGGATACAGGGGAACACTGAAGCTTTCTTT
TRBJ2-7 | TRBV25-1 | . | . | CASSELNRPYEQYF | TGTGCCAGCAGTGAATTGAACAGACCCTACGAGCAGTACTTC
TRBJ2-7 | TRBV29-1 | . | TRBD1 | CSVEEGTGVTYEQYF | TGCAGCGTTGAAGAAGGGACAGGGGTCACCTACGAGCAGTACTTC
TRBJ1-3 | TRBV5-1 | . | TRBD1 | CASSRGQGFGNTIYF | TGCGCCAGCAGCCGGGGACAGGGGTTTGGAAACACCATATATTTT
TRBJ2-5 | TRBV5-4 | . | . | CASSLIGGETQYF | TGTGCCAGCAGCTTGATCGGGGGAGAGACCCAGTACTTC
TRBJ2-6 | TRBV4-2 | . | . | CASSQDRTYFSGANVLTF | TGTGCCAGCAGCCAAGATCGGACATATTTCTCTGGGGCCAACGTCCTGACTTTC
TRBJ2-1 | TRBV6-5 | . | TRBD2 | CASSLLSGRGNEQFF | TGTGCCAGCAGCTTATTAAGCGGGAGGGGCAATGAGCAGTTCTTC
TRBJ1-1 | TRBV12-2 | . | . | CASRGDTCYLNTEAFF | TGTGCAAGTCGGGGAGACACCTGTTATTTGAACACTGAAGCTTTCTTT
TRBJ2-1 | TRBV4-1 | . | TRBD2 | CASSQGLASNEQFF | TGCGCCAGCAGCCAAGGACTAGCATCCAATGAGCAGTTCTTC
TRBJ2-5 | TRBV30 | once | . | CAWSLAGLDQETQYF | TGTGCCTGGAGTTTGGCAGGGTTGGACCAAGAGACCCAGTACTTC
TRBJ1-4 | TRBV15 | . | . | CATSGLRGAGEKLFF | TGTGCCACCAGCGGCCTCCGGGGGGCAGGAGAAAAACTGTTTTTT
TRBJ1-1 | TRBV18 | . | TRBD1 | CASSTTGGTEAFF | TGTGCCAGCTCCACGACAGGGGGCACTGAAGCTTTCTTT
TRBJ2-1 | TRBV29-1 | . | TRBD1 | CSAAGQGKIPQERFF | TGCAGCGCCGCGGGACAGGGCAAAATCCCACAAGAAAGGTTCTTC
TRBJ1-2 | TRBV29-1 | . | TRBD1 | CSAAGQGYGYTF | TGCAGCGCCGCGGGACAGGGCTATGGCTACACCTTC
TRBJ1-1 | TRBV5-1 | once | . | CASSLDPGSNTEAFF | TGCGCCAGCAGCTTGGATCCGGGATCCAACACTGAAGCTTTCTTT
TRBJ2-2 | TRBV29-1 | . | TRBD2 | CSVGRASGSVGELFF | TGCAGCGTTGGAAGAGCTAGCGGGAGTGTGGGGGAGCTGTTTTTT
TRBJ1-3 | TRBV6-5 | . | . | CASTWGGLGTTIYF | TGTGCCAGCACCTGGGGGGGGTTAGGGACCACCATATATTTT
TRBJ2-3 | TRBV30 | few | TRBD2 | CAWSKAGVDTQYF | TGTGCCTGGAGTAAAGCGGGAGTCGATACGCAGTATTTT
TRBJ1-1 | TRBV7-9 | . | . | CASSLVQGWTEAFF | TGTGCCAGCAGCCTCGTCCAGGGTTGGACTGAAGCTTTCTTT
TRBJ2-1 | TRBV5-4 | . | . | CASSSVLSSYNEQFF | TGTGCCAGCAGCTCCGTCCTGAGCTCCTACAATGAGCAGTTCTTC
TRBJ2-6 | TRBV29-1 | . | . | CSVEGGGDTHSGANVLTF | TGCAGCGTTGAAGGAGGGGGGGACACTCACTCTGGGGCCAACGTCCTGACTTTC
TRBJ1-1 | TRBV28 | . | TRBD1 | CASRSGGDTEAFF | TGTGCCAGCAGATCAGGGGGCGACACTGAAGCTTTCTTT
TRBJ2-1 | TRBV28 | . | TRBD2 | CASSLSPSGTFNEQFF | TGTGCCAGCAGTTTATCGCCTAGCGGGACCTTCAATGAGCAGTTCTTC
TRBJ1-2 | TRBV7-2 | . | . | CASSLSSYGYTF | TGTGCCAGCAGCTTATCCAGTTATGGCTACACCTTC
TRBJ1-1 | TRBV7-2 | once | . | CASSPRTGGGTEAFF | TGTGCCAGCAGCCCTAGGACGGGGGGTGGCACTGAAGCTTTCTTT
TRBJ2-7 | TRBV11-2 | . | TRBD1 | CASSFATGSSYEQYF | TGTGCCAGCAGCTTTGCGACAGGGAGCTCCTACGAGCAGTACTTC
TRBJ1-1 | TRBV4-2 | few | TRBD1 | CASSEQGAFFTEAFF | TGTGCCAGCAGCGAACAGGGGGCTTTCTTCACTGAAGCTTTCTTT
TRBJ1-5 | TRBV6-5 | . | TRBD1 | CATARDRADQPQHF | TGTGCCACCGCCCGGGACAGGGCCGATCAGCCCCAGCATTTT
TRBJ1-1 | TRBV6-6 | . | . | CASSGSSNTEAFF | TGTGCCAGCAGTGGGAGTTCGAACACTGAAGCTTTCTTT
TRBJ1-4 | TRBV19 | . | TRBD1 | CASSLPWAGGEKLFF | TGTGCCAGTAGCCTCCCATGGGCAGGGGGCGAAAAACTGTTTTTT
TRBJ2-7 | TRBV5-1 | . | TRBD1 | CASSPTSGTGVYEQYF | TGCGCCAGCAGCCCTACTTCCGGGACAGGGGTGTACGAGCAGTACTTC
TRBJ2-7 | TRBV11-2 | . | TRBD1 | CASSPPGQYEQYF | TGTGCCAGCAGTCCTCCGGGACAGTACGAGCAGTACTTC